This passage covers 9 T cell receptor beta chains from one sample sequenced in a study of cytomegalovirus exposure and HLA in healthy donors. 60 Vbeta and 13 Jbeta primers were used in PCR. Profiling relied on immunoSEQ multiplex PCR, and the TCRdb table lists in-frame clones only, not all of them. The data hold 65,000 to 90,000 clones, with about 69% observed a single time. The sequencing sample was made of PBMCs. The receptors derive from a man in his fifties or sixties in good health and CMV-seronegative.

The J gene is TRBJ1-2, the V gene TRBV21-1; TRBD1 was called by the table and not checked on the DNA. TRBV21-1 is reported as a pseudogene. The CDR3 contains 16 residues. In nucleotides, the CDR3 is TGTGCCAGCAGCAAGAGGACAGGGTTATCCTTCTATGGCTACACCTTC. Translating gives CASSKRTGLSFYGYTF.

The chain couples TRBV1 to TRBJ2-1; the table's D call of TRBD2 was not tested on the DNA. TRBV1 is a recognized pseudogene. The CDR3 covers 19 residues. The CDR3 here is CTSSQDDTSGGISYNEQFF. CDR3 coding DNA: TGCACCAGCAGCCAAGATGATACTAGCGGGGGAATCTCCTACAATGAGCAGTTCTTC.

V is TRBV5-1 and J is TRBJ2-2; TRBD2 matches at 13 bases. The CDR3 covers 18 residues. CDR1 and CDR2 from the germline V gene are SGHRS and YFSETQ. The V and J ends lost 0 bases and 0 bases, in that order; junction bases with no gene match: 2. The CDR3 here is CASSLGLAGGTNTGELFF. CDR3 nucleotides: TGCGCCAGCAGCTTGGGACTAGCGGGGGGTACGAACACCGGGGAGCTGTTTTTT.

About this clone: Additional DNA sequences in this sample encode the identical CDR3. The CDR3 sequence is CARGPRTGRINSPLHF. In DNA, the CDR3 is TGTGCCAGGGGCCCGCGGACAGGGCGAATTAATTCACCCCTCCACTTT. V usage is TRBV19 and J usage is TRBJ1-6; TRBD1 matches at 8 bases. Per the germline V gene, CDR1 is LNHDA and CDR2 is SQIVND (reference sequence). Trimming removed 9 bases from V and 6 bases from J; junction bases left unmatched: 13. The CDR3 totals 16 residues. The full variable domain, rest sourced from reference TRBV19 and TRBJ1-6, is DGGITQSPKYLFRKEGQNVTLSCEQNLNHDAMYWYRQDPGQGLRLIYYSQIVNDFQKGDIAEGYSVSREKKESFPLTVTSAQKNPTAFYLCARGPRTGRINSPLHFGNGTRLTVT.

V and J are TRBV19 and TRBJ2-6, with D possibly TRBD1 on 5 matching bases. V lost 6 bases, J lost 2 bases, and 17 bases lay in between. The CDR3 runs to 17 residues. Germline-derived CDR1 and CDR2 are LNHDA and SQIVND (reference sequence). CDR3 in amino acids: CASSKRDSLPGANVLTF. As DNA, the CDR3 is TGTGCCAGTAGCAAAAGAGACAGCCTGCCTGGGGCCAACGTCCTGACTTTC.

The CDR3 here is CASSPPAQGGEQYF. CDR3 in DNA: TGTGCCAGCAGTCCCCCCGCCCAGGGAGGGGAGCAGTACTTC. This chain joins TRBV6-5 and TRBJ2-7, with 7 bases matching TRBD2. Germline CDR1 and CDR2: MNHEY and SVGAGI. The CDR3 sequence is 14 residues long. V dropped 5 bases and J dropped 7; count of bases not matched to a gene: 11.

V gene TRBV7-9 combines with J gene TRBJ1-1; D remains ambiguous. The CDR3 contains 15 residues. Trimming took off 5 bases at V and 0 bases at J, with 13 bases between the two ends. CDR1 is SEHNR, CDR2 FQNEAQ, per germline (reference sequence). CDR3 nucleotides: TGTGCCAGCAGCCCCCCGGGAGCCCTGAACACTGAAGCTTTCTTT. It codes for CASSPPGALNTEAFF.

This clone was seen only a few times. V usage is TRBV19 and J usage is TRBJ2-2; 10 bases align to TRBD2. Losses at the gene ends were 7 bases for V and 0 bases for J; bases not matched to a gene: 17. The germline gives CDR1 LNHDA, CDR2 SQIVND (reference sequence). The CDR3 covers 20 residues. The CDR3 DNA follows: TGTGCCAGTAACCTCTGGTCGAGCGGGGGGGTGTCCGCGAACACCGGGGAGCTGTTTTTT. It specifies CASNLWSSGGVSANTGELFF.

This clone has only one observation. The J gene is TRBJ1-1, the V gene TRBV5-4; a weak D match, TRBD1 (5 bases). Germline values: CDR1 SGHNT, CDR2 YYREEE (reference sequence). V lost 0 bases, J lost 8 bases, and 11 bases lay in between. The CDR3 totals 13 residues. For the CDR3, the DNA is TGTGCCAGCAGCTTGGAGGCAGGGAGGGAAGCTTTCTTT. This sequence encodes CASSLEAGREAFF.